This T cell receptor beta chain was captured in a study of shared clonotypes between healthy human individuals. Generated by immunoSEQ multiplex PCR, the TCRdb table keeps only in-frame clones and is missing some. The sample contains millions of clones, more than 90% of which appear only once. Each sample came from a Caucasian adult donor living in Nashville, Tennessee. Per germline, CDR1 LGHNA and CDR2 YSLEER. The CDR3 covers 16 residues. V shed 0 bases and J 3 bases; nucleotides not matched to a gene: 7. Sequencing was done on a sample of naive CD4+ T cells sorted from blood. Subset meaning: CD45RA+ positively selected. The origin of this receptor is a man younger than 35 in good health. The chain links TRBV4-3 to TRBJ1-1; 7 bases align to TRBD1. The CDR3 here is CASSQDLGQADTEAFF. The CDR3 DNA reads as TGCGCCAGCAGCCAAGACCTCGGACAGGCGGACACTGAAGCTTTCTTT.